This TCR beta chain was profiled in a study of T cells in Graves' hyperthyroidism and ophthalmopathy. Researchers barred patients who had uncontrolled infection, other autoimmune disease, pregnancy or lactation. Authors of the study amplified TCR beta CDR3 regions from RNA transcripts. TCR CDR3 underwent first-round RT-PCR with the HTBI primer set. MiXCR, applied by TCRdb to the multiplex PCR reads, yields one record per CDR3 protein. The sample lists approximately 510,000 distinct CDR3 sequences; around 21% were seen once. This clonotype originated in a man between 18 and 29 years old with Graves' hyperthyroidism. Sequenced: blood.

The CDR3 coding sequence is TGTGCCAGCAGTCCCCACACCGCCCAAGAGACCCAGTACTTC. It translates to CASSPHTAQETQYF. This chain links TRBV12-3 or TRBV12-4 with TRBJ2-5; D is unresolved. V was cut by 5 bases and J by 1 base, with 11 bases left in between. This CDR3 spans 14 amino acids.